This paragraph reports one T cell receptor beta chain. Its antigen is still unknown. This sample was taken from a study of shared clonotypes between healthy human individuals. Study results and caveats: The genetic and exposure-history diversity represented was limited by few donors. The study's rarefaction showed incomplete sorted-subset sequencing despite large depth.

V lost 3 bases and J 3 bases, leaving 18 bases between the germline ends. The CDR3 covers 16 residues. Assay used: immunoSEQ multiplex PCR; TCRdb lists only in-frame clones, some missing. The table lists around 700,000 clones, around 67% of them singletons. The sequence derives from a woman aged 25 to 39 in good health. The J gene is TRBJ2-7, the V gene TRBV23-1; D remains unclear. TRBV23-1 is an ORF, with its function uncertain. The sequenced sample was memory CD4+ T cells sorted from blood. Noted subset: CD45RA-negative fraction. The CDR3 region has the DNA TGCGCCAGCAGTCACTATGACGGCAGTTTTAACTACGAGCAGTACTTC. This translates into CASSHYDGSFNYEQYF.